This T cell receptor (beta chain) was captured by sequencing in a study of blood T cell repertoires in COVID-19. Only in-frame clones appear in the TCRdb table, and some are missing; sequencing was by immunoSEQ multiplex PCR. The sample holds over 65,000 clones, approximately 80% seen once. Losses at the gene ends were 6 bases for V and 6 bases for J; bases not matched to a gene: 8. This CDR3 has 16 residues. Per germline, CDR1 SEHNR and CDR2 FQNEAQ (reference sequence). The sample consisted of peripheral blood. V gene TRBV7-9 combines with J gene TRBJ2-1, with TRBD2 matching over 13 bases. This TCR was sampled from an elderly man with active or convalescent COVID-19. Written as DNA, the CDR3 is TGTGCCAGCAGAGGACTAGCGGGGGTAAGGGGCAATGAGCAGTTCTTC. Translating it yields CASRGLAGVRGNEQFF.